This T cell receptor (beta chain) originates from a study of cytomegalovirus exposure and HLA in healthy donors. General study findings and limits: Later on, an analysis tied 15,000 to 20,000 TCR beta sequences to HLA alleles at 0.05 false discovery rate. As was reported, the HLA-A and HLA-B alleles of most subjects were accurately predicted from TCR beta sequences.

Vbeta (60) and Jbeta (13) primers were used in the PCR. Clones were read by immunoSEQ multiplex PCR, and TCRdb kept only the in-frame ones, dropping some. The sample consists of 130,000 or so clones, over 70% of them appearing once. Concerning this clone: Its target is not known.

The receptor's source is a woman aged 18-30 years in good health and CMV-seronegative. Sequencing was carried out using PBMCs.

The CDR3: CASRAYSNQPQHF. CDR3 in DNA: TGTGCCAGCAGGGCTTATAGCAATCAGCCCCAGCATTTT. The V call is TRBV6-1, the J call TRBJ1-5; D remains ambiguous. The CDR3 spans 13 residues. Trimming took 6 bases from V and 0 from J, leaving 6 bases between them. Per the germline V gene, CDR1 is MNHNS and CDR2 is SASEGT.